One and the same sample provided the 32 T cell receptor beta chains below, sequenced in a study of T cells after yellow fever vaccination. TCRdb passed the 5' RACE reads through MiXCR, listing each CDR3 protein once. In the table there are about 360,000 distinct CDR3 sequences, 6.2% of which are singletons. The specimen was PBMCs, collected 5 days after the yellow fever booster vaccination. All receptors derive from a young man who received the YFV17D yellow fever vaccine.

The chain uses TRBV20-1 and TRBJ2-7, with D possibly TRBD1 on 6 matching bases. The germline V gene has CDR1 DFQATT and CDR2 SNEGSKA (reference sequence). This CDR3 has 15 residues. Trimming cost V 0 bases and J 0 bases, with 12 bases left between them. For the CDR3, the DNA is TGCAGTGCTAGAGATCAGGGGAGTAGCTCCTACGAGCAGTACTTC. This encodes CSARDQGSSSYEQYF.

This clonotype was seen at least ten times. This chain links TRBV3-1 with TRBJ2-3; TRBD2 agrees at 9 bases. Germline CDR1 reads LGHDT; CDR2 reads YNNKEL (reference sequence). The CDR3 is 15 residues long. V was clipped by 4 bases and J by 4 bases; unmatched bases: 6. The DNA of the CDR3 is TGTGCCAGCAGCCCCAAAGCGGGAGGTGCAGATACGCAGTATTTT. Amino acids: CASSPKAGGADTQYF.

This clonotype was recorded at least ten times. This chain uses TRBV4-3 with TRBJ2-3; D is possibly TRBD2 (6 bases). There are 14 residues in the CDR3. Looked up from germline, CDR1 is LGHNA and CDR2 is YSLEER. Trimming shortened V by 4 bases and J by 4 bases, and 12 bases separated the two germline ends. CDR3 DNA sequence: TGCGCCAGCAGCCTAGCGGAGGAGGCAGATACGCAGTATTTT. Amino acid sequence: CASSLAEEADTQYF.

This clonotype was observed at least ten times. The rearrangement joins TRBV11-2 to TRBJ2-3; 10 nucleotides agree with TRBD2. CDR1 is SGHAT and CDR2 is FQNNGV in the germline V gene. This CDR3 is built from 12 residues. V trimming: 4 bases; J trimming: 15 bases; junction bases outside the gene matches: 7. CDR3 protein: CASSSWTSGYYF. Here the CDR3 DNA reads TGTGCCAGCAGCTCTTGGACTAGCGGTTATTATTTT. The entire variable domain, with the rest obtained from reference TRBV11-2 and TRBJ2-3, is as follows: EAGVAQSPRYKIIEKRQSVAFWCNPISGHATLYWYQQILGQGPKLLIQFQNNGVVDDSQLPKDRFSAERLKGVDSTLKIQPAKLEDSAVYLCASSSWTSGYYFGPGTRLTVL.

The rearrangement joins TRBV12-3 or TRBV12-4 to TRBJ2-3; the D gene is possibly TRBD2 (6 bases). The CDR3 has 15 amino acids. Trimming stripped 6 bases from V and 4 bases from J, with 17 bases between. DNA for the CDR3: TGTGCCAGCAGCAGAGCAGGGAGGTCGTCAGATACGCAGTATTTT. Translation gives CASSRAGRSSDTQYF.

CDR3 protein: CASSRTDSGSSYNEQFF. Written as DNA, the CDR3 is TGTGCCAGCTCACGAACGGACAGCGGGAGCTCCTACAATGAGCAGTTCTTC. The chain uses TRBV18 and TRBJ2-1; 8 nucleotides line up with TRBD2. Germline CDR1 is KGHSH and CDR2 is LQKENI. CDR3 length equals 17 residues. V lost 4 bases to trimming and J lost 0 bases; unmatched junction nucleotides: 8.

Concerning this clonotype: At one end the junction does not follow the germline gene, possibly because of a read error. The CDR3 spells CASSLAGEEQYF. The CDR3 nucleotides are TGTGCCAGCAGCCTAGCGGGAGAAGAGCAGTACTTC. The chain links TRBV7-2 to TRBJ2-7, with TRBD2 identical over 10 bases. The CDR3 extends over 12 amino acids. CDR1 is SGHTA and CDR2 is FQGNSA in the germline V gene.

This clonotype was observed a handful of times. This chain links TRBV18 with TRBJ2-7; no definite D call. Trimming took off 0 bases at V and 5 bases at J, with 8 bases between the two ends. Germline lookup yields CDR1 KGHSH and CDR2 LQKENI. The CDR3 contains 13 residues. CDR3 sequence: CASSPPHTNEQYF. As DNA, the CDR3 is TGTGCCAGCTCACCACCGCATACCAACGAGCAGTACTTC.

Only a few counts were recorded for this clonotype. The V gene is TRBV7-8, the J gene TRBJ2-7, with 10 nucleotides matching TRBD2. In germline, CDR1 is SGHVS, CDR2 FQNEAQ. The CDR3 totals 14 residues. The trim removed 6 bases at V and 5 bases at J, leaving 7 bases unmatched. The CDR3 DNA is TGTGCCAGCAGTTCGTCTAGCGGGAGAAACGAGCAGTACTTC. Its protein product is CASSSSSGRNEQYF.

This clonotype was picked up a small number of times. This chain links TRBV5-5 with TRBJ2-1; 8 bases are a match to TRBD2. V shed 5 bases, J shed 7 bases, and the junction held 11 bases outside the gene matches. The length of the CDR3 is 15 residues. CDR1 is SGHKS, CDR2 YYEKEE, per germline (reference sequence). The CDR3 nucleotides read TGTGCCAGCAGTCCCGGGGGGGCGGGAGGAAATGAGCAGTTCTTC. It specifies CASSPGGAGGNEQFF. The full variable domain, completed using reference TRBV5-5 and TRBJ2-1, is DAGVTQSPTHLIKTRGQQVTLRCSPISGHKSVSWYQQVLGQGPQFIFQYYEKEERGRGNFPDRFSARQFPNYSSELNVNALLLGDSALYLCASSPGGAGGNEQFFGPGTRLTVL.

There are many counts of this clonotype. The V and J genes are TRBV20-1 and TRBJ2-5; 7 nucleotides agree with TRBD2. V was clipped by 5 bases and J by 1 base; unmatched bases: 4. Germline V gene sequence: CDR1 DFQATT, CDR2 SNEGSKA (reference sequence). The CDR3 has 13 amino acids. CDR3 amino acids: CSAFWGGQETQYF. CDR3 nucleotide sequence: TGCAGTGCTTTTTGGGGGGGCCAAGAGACCCAGTACTTC.

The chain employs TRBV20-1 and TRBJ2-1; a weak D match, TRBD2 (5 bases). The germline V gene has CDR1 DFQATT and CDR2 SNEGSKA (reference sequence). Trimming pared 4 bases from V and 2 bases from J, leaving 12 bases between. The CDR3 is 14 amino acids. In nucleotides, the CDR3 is TGCAGTGCTATCGTATCGGGAACCTACAATGAGCAGTTCTTC. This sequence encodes CSAIVSGTYNEQFF.

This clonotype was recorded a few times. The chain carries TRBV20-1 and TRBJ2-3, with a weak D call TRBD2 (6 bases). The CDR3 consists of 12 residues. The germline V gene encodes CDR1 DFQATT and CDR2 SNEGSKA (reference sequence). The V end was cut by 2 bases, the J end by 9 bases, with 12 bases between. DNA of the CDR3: TGCAGTGCTAGACTGAACGGGGGAACGCAGTATTTT. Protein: CSARLNGGTQYF.

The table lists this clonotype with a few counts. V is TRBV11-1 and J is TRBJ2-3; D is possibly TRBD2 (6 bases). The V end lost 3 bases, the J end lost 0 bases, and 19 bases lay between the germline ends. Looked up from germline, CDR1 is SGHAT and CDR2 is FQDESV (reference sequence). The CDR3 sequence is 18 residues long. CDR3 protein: CASSFPAGYLASTDTQYF. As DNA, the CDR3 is TGTGCCAGCAGCTTTCCCGCGGGGTACTTGGCTAGCACAGATACGCAGTATTTT.

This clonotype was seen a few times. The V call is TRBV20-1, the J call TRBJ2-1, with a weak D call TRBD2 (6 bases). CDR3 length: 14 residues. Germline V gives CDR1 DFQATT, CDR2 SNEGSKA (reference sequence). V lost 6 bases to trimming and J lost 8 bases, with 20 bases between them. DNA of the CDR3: TGCAGTGCCATGGGACGCTGGGGGAGGTATGAGCAGTTCTTC. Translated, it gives CSAMGRWGRYEQFF.

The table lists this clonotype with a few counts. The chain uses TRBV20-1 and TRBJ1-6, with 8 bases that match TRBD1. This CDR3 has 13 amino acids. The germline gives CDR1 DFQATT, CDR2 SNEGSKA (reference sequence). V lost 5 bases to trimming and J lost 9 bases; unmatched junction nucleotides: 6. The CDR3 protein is CSAARDRISPLHF. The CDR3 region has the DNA TGCAGTGCTGCCCGGGACAGGATTTCACCCCTCCACTTT.

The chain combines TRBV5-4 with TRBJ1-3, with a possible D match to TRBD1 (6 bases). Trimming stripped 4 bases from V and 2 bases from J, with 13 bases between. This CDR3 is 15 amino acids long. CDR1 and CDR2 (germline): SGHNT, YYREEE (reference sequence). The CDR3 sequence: CASSMAQGTGNTIYF. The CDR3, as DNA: TGTGCCAGCAGCATGGCCCAGGGGACTGGAAACACCATATATTTT.

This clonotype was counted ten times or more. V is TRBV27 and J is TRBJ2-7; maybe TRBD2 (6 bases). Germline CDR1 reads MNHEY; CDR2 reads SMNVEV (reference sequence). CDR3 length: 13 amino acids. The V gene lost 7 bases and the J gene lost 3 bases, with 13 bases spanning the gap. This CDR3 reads CASNRRGGYEQYF. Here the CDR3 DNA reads TGTGCCAGCAACCGGAGGGGCGGCTACGAGCAGTACTTC.

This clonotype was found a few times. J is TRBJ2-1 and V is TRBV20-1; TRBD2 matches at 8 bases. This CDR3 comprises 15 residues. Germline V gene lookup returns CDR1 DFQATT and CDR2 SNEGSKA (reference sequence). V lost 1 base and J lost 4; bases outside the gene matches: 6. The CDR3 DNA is TGCAGTGCTAGAGGTGGTAGCGGGAAATACAATGAGCAGTTCTTC. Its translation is CSARGGSGKYNEQFF.

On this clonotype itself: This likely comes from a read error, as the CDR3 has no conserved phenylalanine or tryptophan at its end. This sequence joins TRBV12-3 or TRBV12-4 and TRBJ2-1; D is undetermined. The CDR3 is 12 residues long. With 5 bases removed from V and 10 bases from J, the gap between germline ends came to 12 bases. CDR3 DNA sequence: TGTGCCAGCAGTGTTATAGGGTTCGAGCAGTTCCTC. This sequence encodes CASSVIGFEQFL.

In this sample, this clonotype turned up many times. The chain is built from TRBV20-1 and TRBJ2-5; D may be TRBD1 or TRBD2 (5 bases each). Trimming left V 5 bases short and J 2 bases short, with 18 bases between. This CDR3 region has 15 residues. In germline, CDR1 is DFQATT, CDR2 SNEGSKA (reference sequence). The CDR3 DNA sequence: TGCAGTGCTGGGGACCCTCGTGAGGAACAAGAGACCCAGTACTTC. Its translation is CSAGDPREEQETQYF.

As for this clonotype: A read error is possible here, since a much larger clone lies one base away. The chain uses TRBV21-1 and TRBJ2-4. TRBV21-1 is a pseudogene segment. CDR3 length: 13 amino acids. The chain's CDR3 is CANSRPPENIQYF. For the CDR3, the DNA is TGTGCCAACAGCAGGCCGCCAGAAAACATTCAGTACTTC.

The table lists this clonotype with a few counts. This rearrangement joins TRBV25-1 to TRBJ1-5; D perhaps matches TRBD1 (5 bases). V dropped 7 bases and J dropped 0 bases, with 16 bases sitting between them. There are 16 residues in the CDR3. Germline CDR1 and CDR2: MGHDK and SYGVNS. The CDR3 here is CASTSPLTDSNQPQHF. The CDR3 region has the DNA TGTGCCAGCACCTCTCCCCTGACAGATAGCAATCAGCCCCAGCATTTT.

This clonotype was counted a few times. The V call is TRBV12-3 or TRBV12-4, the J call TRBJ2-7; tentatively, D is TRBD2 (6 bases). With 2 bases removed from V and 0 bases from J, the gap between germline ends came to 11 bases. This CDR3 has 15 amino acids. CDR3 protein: CASSLNPSVSYEQYF. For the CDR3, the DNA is TGTGCCAGCAGTTTAAACCCTAGCGTCTCCTACGAGCAGTACTTC.

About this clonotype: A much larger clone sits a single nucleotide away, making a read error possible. The CDR3 DNA follows: TGTGCCAGTGGATCAGGGAGCAGCAATCAGCCCCAGCATTTT. Protein: CASGSGSSNQPQHF. The chain uses TRBV19 and TRBJ1-5; D possibly corresponds to TRBD1 (5 bases). V was shortened by 8 bases and J by 1 base, with 12 bases between the two germline ends. This CDR3 comprises 14 residues. Germline lookup yields CDR1 LNHDA and CDR2 SQIVND (reference sequence). The entire variable domain, with the rest obtained from reference TRBV19 and TRBJ1-5, is as follows: DGGITQSPKYLFRKEGQNVTLSCEQNLNHDAMYWYRQDPGQGLRLIYYSQIVNDFQKGDIAEGYSVSREKKESFPLTVTSAQKNPTAFYLCASGSGSSNQPQHFGDGTRLSIL.

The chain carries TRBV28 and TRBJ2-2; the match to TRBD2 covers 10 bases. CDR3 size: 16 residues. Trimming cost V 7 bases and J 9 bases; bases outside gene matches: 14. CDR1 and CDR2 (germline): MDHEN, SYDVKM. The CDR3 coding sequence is TGTGCCAGCATTTCCCCTCGGGCTAGCGGGGGCCGGGAGCTGTTTTTT. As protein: CASISPRASGGRELFF.

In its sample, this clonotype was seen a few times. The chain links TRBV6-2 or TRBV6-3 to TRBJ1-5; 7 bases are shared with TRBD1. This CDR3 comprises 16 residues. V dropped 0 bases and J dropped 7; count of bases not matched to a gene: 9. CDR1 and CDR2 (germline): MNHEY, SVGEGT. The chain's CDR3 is CASSYSPAGGQQPQHF. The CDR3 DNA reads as TGTGCCAGCAGTTACTCGCCGGCAGGGGGGCAACAGCCCCAGCATTTT.

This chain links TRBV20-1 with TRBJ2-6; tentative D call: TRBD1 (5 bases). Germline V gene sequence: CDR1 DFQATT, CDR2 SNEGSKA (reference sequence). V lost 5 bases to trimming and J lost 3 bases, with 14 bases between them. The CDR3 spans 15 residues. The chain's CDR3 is CSAYTGFSGANVLTF. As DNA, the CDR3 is TGCAGTGCTTATACAGGCTTCAGTGGGGCCAACGTCCTGACTTTC.

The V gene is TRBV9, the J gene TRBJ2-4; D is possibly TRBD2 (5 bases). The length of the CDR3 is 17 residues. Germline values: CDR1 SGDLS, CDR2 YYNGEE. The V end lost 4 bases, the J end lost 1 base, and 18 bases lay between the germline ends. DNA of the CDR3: TGTGCCAGCAGCCCAAGAGGGAGTTTTGACGCCAAAAACATTCAGTACTTC. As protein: CASSPRGSFDAKNIQYF.

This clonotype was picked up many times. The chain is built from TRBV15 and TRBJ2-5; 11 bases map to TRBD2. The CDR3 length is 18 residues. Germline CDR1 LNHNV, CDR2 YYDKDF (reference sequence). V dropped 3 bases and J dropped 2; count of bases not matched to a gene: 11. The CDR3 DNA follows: TGTGCCACCAGCAGTGGAAGAACTAGCGGGGGTTCTCAAGAGACCCAGTACTTC. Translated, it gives CATSSGRTSGGSQETQYF.

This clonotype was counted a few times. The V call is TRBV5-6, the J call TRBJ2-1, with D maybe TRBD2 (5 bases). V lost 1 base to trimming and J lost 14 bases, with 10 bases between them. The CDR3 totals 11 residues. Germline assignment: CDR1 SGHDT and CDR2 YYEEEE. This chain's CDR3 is CASSLLDGEFF. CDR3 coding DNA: TGTGCCAGCAGCTTGTTGGACGGGGAGTTCTTC. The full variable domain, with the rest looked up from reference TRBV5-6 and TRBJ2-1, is DAGVTQSPTHLIKTRGQQVTLRCSPKSGHDTVSWYQQALGQGPQFIFQYYEEEERQRGNFPDRFSGHQFPNYSSELNVNALLLGDSALYLCASSLLDGEFFGPGTRLTVL.

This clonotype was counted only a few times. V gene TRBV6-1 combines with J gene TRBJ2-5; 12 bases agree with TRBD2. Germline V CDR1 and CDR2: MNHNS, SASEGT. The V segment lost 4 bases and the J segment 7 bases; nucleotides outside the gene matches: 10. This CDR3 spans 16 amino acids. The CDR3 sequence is CASSAQLAGGLWTQYF. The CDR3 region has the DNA TGTGCCAGCAGTGCTCAACTAGCGGGAGGTTTATGGACCCAGTACTTC.